One sample yielded the 21 T cell receptor beta chains listed below, sequenced in a study of blood T cell repertoires in COVID-19. This table comes from immunoSEQ multiplex PCR, and its TCRdb copy is limited to in-frame clones, with some not included. This table has roughly 300,000 clones, over 75% appearing once. The sample taken for sequencing was PBMCs or T cells enriched from blood (not recorded which). These receptors were obtained from a woman aged 25 to 39 who had recovered from COVID-19.

This chain links TRBV7-2 with TRBJ1-5; TRBD1 is a possible D gene (5 bases). The V and J ends lost 3 bases and 0 bases respectively, with 15 bases between them. Germline CDR1 and CDR2: SGHTA and FQGNSA. CDR3 size: 17 residues. This chain's CDR3 is CASSLGRDLYSNQPQHF. The CDR3 DNA reads as TGTGCCAGCAGCTTGGGACGGGACTTATATAGCAATCAGCCCCAGCATTTT.

This clone came up a few times. The rearrangement links TRBV5-4 to TRBJ2-4; TRBD1 is a possible D gene (5 bases). The germline V and J ends were trimmed by 0 bases and 1 base, with 11 bases remaining between them. The CDR3 spans 16 residues. Germline assignment: CDR1 SGHNT and CDR2 YYREEE (reference sequence). This CDR3 is CASSLGTPGAKNIQYF. The CDR3 nucleotides read TGTGCCAGCAGCTTGGGGACACCTGGGGCCAAAAACATTCAGTACTTC.

This chain connects TRBV5-1 to TRBJ2-1; 11 bases are shared with TRBD2. V lost 4 bases and J lost 7; bases outside the gene matches: 7. The CDR3 is 15 amino acids. Germline assignment: CDR1 SGHRS and CDR2 YFSETQ. The CDR3 here is CASSAPSGGRNEQFF. CDR3 bases: TGCGCCAGCAGCGCCCCTAGCGGGGGGAGGAATGAGCAGTTCTTC.

The chain employs TRBV19 and TRBJ2-3; D is ambiguous. Trimming shortened V by 3 bases and J by 3 bases, and 13 bases separated the two germline ends. This CDR3 contains 15 residues. Germline V gene data show CDR1 as LNHDA and CDR2 as SQIVND (reference sequence). The CDR3 DNA is TGTGCCAGTAGTATGGAGAGAGGATGGACAGATACGCAGTATTTT. It encodes CASSMERGWTDTQYF.

This clone was detected only a few times. The rearrangement joins TRBV11-2 to TRBJ1-1; D gene ambiguous. This CDR3 comprises 11 residues. Per the germline V gene, CDR1 is SGHAT and CDR2 is FQNNGV. CDR3 bases: TGTGAGACGGGGTCGAACACTGAAGCTTTCTTT. This sequence encodes CETGSNTEAFF.

The chain employs TRBV6-4 and TRBJ2-5; TRBD1 agrees at 8 bases. This CDR3 is built from 15 residues. Germline CDR1 MRHNA, CDR2 SNTAGT. V lost 3 bases, J lost 1 base, and 4 bases stayed unmatched. This chain's CDR3 is CASSEGQGAQETQYF. CDR3 in DNA: TGTGCCAGCAGTGAGGGTCAGGGGGCCCAAGAGACCCAGTACTTC.

V and J are TRBV2 and TRBJ1-3; D unresolved. Germline V gene lookup returns CDR1 SNHLY and CDR2 FYNNEI. The CDR3 is 10 residues long. Trimming left V 6 bases short and J 9 bases short, with 6 bases between. DNA of the CDR3: TGTGCCAGCAGGGGGAGCACCATATATTTT. Its protein is CASRGSTIYF.

The chain recombines TRBV19 with TRBJ2-7; 8 nucleotides line up with TRBD1. The germline V gene encodes CDR1 LNHDA and CDR2 SQIVND (reference sequence). CDR3 length: 14 residues. V lost 8 bases, J lost 0 bases, and 6 bases stayed unmatched. CDR3 in DNA: TGTGCCAGTCAACCCGGGACAGGCTCCTACGAGCAGTACTTC. Translation: CASQPGTGSYEQYF.

This clone was seen more than once but under ten times. The rearrangement joins TRBV7-9 to TRBJ2-3, with a possible D match to TRBD2 (5 bases). This CDR3 comprises 15 residues. Germline CDR1 SEHNR, CDR2 FQNEAQ (reference sequence). Trimming pared 5 bases from V and 0 bases from J, leaving 12 bases between. CDR3 protein: CASSSPGSSTDTQYF. The CDR3, as DNA: TGTGCCAGCAGCAGTCCGGGATCTAGCACAGATACGCAGTATTTT.

The chain joins TRBV2 to TRBJ1-5, with no clear D. The CDR3 consists of 13 residues. V was trimmed by 5 bases and J by 6 bases, leaving 11 bases between them. Germline V gives CDR1 SNHLY, CDR2 FYNNEI. The CDR3 sequence: CASSSRIGQPQHF. DNA for the CDR3: TGTGCCAGCAGTTCTAGGATAGGTCAGCCCCAGCATTTT.

The rearrangement joins TRBV5-1 to TRBJ1-2; TRBD1 matches 8 bases. The CDR3 has 15 amino acids. Per germline, CDR1 SGHRS and CDR2 YFSETQ. After removal of 0 bases from V and 8 bases from J, the junction contained 9 bases not matched to a gene. CDR3 loop: CASSLAGPGGEGYTF. In DNA form, the CDR3 reads TGCGCCAGCAGCTTGGCCGGGCCAGGGGGCGAGGGCTACACCTTC. Combining the CDR3 with reference TRBV5-1 and TRBJ1-2 gives the whole variable domain KAGVTQTPRYLIKTRGQQVTLSCSPISGHRSVSWYQQTPGQGLQFLFEYFSETQRNKGNFPGRFSGRQFSNSRSEMNVSTLELGDSALYLCASSLAGPGGEGYTFGSGTRLTVV.

In DNA, the CDR3 is TGTGCCAGCAGCCGGGGACAGGCTTACGAGCAGTACTTC. Amino acid sequence: CASSRGQAYEQYF. V gene TRBV6-5 combines with J gene TRBJ2-7; 8 nucleotides agree with TRBD1. Germline-derived CDR1 and CDR2 are MNHEY and SVGAGI. V lost 6 bases to trimming and J lost 4 bases; unmatched junction nucleotides: 5. This CDR3 spans 13 amino acids.

V and J are TRBV6-5 and TRBJ2-4, with 7 bases aligning to TRBD1. The CDR3 is 16 amino acids. V dropped 4 bases and J dropped 4; count of bases not matched to a gene: 10. Germline V gene data show CDR1 as MNHEY and CDR2 as SVGAGI. The CDR3 sequence is CASSSGTQTGKNIQYF. CDR3 sequence (DNA): TGTGCCAGCAGTTCCGGGACCCAGACAGGGAAAAACATTCAGTACTTC.

The chain couples TRBV30 to TRBJ2-7, with D possibly matching TRBD1 (5 bases). CDR1 is GTSNPN and CDR2 is SVGIG in the germline V gene (reference sequence). The CDR3 runs 11 residues. Trimming removed 4 bases from V and 2 bases from J, with 6 bases in between. The CDR3 is CAWKGTYEQYF. The CDR3, as DNA: TGTGCCTGGAAGGGGACCTACGAGCAGTACTTC.

This chain joins TRBV6-2 or TRBV6-3 and TRBJ2-1; TRBD1 might be the D (7 bases). CDR3 length: 15 amino acids. Trimming took 2 bases from V and 4 from J, leaving 12 bases between them. The germline V gene has CDR1 MNHEY and CDR2 SVGEGT. The CDR3 DNA follows: TGTGCCAGCAGTTACATGGCAGGGGGGTACAATGAGCAGTTCTTC. Its protein is CASSYMAGGYNEQFF.

The chain couples TRBV27 to TRBJ2-2; 8 bases match TRBD1. Unmatched junction bases numbered 10, after V lost 4 bases and J lost 6 bases. The germline V gene has CDR1 MNHEY and CDR2 SMNVEV (reference sequence). The CDR3 sequence is 16 residues long. Here the CDR3 reads CASSSLTGALAGELFF. The CDR3 bases are TGTGCCAGCAGTTCCTTGACAGGGGCCCTGGCCGGGGAGCTGTTTTTT.

The chain carries TRBV19 and TRBJ1-5; D is uncertain. CDR3 length: 13 amino acids. The germline V and J ends were trimmed by 6 bases and 2 bases, with 8 bases remaining between them. The germline V gene encodes CDR1 LNHDA and CDR2 SQIVND (reference sequence). DNA for the CDR3: TGTGCCAGTAGGGCTGAGGGCAATCAGCCCCAGCATTTT. It yields the protein CASRAEGNQPQHF.

The V gene is TRBV19, the J gene TRBJ1-2; D not certain. Germline V gives CDR1 LNHDA, CDR2 SQIVND (reference sequence). This CDR3 contains 15 residues. Trimming cost V 4 bases and J 4 bases, with 16 bases left between them. Written as DNA, the CDR3 is TGTGCCAGTAGTAACCGCCGAGGGCTCGGCTATGGCTACACCTTC. It translates to CASSNRRGLGYGYTF.

This chain joins TRBV30 and TRBJ2-4; a weak D match, TRBD2 (5 bases). The CDR3 is made up of 15 amino acids. The germline CDR1 and CDR2 sequences are GTSNPN and SVGIG (reference sequence). Trimming stripped 3 bases from V and 1 base from J, with 13 bases between. CDR3 bases: TGTGCCTGGAGCCCGGCAGGCGGGGCCAAAAACATTCAGTACTTC. It is translated as CAWSPAGGAKNIQYF. Filled out from reference TRBV30 and TRBJ2-4, the complete variable domain reads SQTIHQWPATLVQPVGSPLSLECTVEGTSNPNLYWYRQAAGRGLQLLFYSVGIGQISSEVPQNLSASRPQDRQFILSSKKLLLSDSGFYLCAWSPAGGAKNIQYFGAGTRLSVL.

V is TRBV19 and J is TRBJ1-4; TRBD1 might be the D (6 bases). Germline CDR1 is LNHDA and CDR2 is SQIVND (reference sequence). Trimming cost V 5 bases and J 2 bases, with 12 bases left between them. The CDR3 is 15 amino acids. In DNA, the CDR3 is TGTGCCAGTAGTTCCGGGACACAGACTAATGAAAAACTGTTTTTT. Its protein product is CASSSGTQTNEKLFF.

This clone was counted between two and nine times. The CDR3 DNA reads TGTGCCAGCAGCTTGGCTAGCCTTTCAGGCACCGGGGAGCTGTTTTTT. This codes for CASSLASLSGTGELFF. The V and J genes are TRBV7-8 and TRBJ2-2, with D possibly TRBD2 on 5 matching bases. The V gene lost 3 bases and the J gene lost 4 bases, with 15 bases spanning the gap. Germline V CDR1 and CDR2: SGHVS, FQNEAQ. The CDR3 spans 16 residues. The entire variable domain, with the rest obtained from reference TRBV7-8 and TRBJ2-2, is as follows: GAGVSQSPRYKVAKRGQDVALRCDPISGHVSLFWYQQALGQGPEFLTYFQNEAQLDKSGLPSDRFFAERPEGSVSTLKIQRTQQEDSAVYLCASSLASLSGTGELFFGEGSRLTVL.